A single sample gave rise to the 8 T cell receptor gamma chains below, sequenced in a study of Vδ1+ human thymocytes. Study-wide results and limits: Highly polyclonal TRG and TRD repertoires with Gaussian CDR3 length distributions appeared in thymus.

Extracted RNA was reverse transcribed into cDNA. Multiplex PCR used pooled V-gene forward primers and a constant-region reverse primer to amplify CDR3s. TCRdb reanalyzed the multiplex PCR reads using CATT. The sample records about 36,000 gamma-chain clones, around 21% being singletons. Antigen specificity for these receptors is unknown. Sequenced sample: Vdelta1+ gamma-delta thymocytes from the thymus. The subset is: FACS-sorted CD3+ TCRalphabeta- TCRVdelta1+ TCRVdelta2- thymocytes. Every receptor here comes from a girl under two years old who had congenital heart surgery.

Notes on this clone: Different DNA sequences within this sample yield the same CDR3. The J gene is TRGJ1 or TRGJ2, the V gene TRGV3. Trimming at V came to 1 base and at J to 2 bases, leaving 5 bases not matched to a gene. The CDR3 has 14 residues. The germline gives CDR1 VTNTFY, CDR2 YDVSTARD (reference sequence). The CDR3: CATWDRTHYYKKLF. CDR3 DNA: TGTGCCACCTGGGACAGAACGCATTATTATAAGAAACTCTTT.

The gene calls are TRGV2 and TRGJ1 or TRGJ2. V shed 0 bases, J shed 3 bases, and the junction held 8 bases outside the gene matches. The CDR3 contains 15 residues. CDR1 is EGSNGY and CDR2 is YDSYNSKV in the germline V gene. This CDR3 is CATWDGRKIYYKKLF. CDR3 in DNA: TGTGCCACCTGGGACGGGCGTAAGATTTATTATAAGAAACTCTTT.

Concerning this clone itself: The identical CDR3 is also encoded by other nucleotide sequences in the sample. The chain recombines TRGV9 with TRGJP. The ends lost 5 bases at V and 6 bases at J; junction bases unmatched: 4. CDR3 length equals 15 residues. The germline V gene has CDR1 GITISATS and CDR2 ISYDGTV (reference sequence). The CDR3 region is CALWVVELGKKIKVF. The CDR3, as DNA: TGTGCCTTGTGGGTGGTAGAGTTGGGCAAAAAAATCAAGGTATTT.

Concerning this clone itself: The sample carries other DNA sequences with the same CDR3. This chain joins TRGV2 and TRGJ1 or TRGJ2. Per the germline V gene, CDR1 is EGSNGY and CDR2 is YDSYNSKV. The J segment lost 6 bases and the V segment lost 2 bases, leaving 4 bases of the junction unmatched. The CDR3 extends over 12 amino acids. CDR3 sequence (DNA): TGTGCCACCTGGGACGAATCTTATAAGAAACTCTTT. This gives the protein CATWDESYKKLF.

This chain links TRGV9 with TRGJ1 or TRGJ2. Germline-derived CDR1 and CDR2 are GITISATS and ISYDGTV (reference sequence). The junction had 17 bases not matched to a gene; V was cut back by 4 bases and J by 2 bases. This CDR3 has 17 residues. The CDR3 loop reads CALWDPPTDKHYYKKLF. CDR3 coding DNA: TGTGCCTTGTGGGATCCCCCCACTGACAAACATTATTATAAGAAACTCTTT.

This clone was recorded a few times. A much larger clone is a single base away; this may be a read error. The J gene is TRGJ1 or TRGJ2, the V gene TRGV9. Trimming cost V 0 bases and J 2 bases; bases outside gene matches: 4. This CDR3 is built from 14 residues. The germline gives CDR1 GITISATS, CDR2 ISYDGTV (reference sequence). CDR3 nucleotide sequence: TGTGCCTTGTGGGAGGTGCGGTATTATTATAAGAAACTCTTT. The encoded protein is CALWEVRYYYKKLF.

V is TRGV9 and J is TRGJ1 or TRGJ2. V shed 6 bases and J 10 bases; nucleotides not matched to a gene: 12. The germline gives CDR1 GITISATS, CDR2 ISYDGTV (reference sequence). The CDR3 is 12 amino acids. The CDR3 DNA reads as TGTGCCTTGTGGACTTACCGAGGCAAGAAACTCTTT. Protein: CALWTYRGKKLF.

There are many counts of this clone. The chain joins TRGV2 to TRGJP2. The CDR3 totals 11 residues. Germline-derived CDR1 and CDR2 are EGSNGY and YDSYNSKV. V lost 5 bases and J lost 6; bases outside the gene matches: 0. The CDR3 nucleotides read TGTGCCACCTGGGGTGATTGGATCAAGACGTTT. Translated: CATWGDWIKTF.